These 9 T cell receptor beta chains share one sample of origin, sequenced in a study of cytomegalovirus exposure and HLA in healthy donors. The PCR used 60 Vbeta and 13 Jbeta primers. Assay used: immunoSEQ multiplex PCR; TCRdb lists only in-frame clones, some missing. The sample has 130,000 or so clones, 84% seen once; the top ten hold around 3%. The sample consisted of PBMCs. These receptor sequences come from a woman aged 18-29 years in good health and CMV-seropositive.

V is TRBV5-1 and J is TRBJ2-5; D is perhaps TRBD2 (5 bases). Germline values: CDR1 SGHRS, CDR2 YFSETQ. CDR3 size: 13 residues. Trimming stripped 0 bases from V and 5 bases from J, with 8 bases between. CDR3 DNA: TGCGCCAGCAGCTTGGAGTCGGGGGAGACCCAGTACTTC. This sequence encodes CASSLESGETQYF.

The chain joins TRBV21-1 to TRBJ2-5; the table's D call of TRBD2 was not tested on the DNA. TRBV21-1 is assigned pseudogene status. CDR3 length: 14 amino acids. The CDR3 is CASSPQLTGLGQYF. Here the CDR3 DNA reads TGTGCCAGCAGCCCTCAACTTACCGGGTTGGGCCAGTACTTC.

CDR3 sequence: CASSLRGTGYTGELFF. CDR3 coding DNA: TGTGCCAGCAGCCTGCGGGGGACAGGATACACCGGGGAGCTGTTTTTT. The V and J genes are TRBV27 and TRBJ2-2, with D maybe TRBD1 (8 bases). Germline values: CDR1 MNHEY, CDR2 SMNVEV (reference sequence). V was cut by 6 bases and J by 3 bases, with 17 bases left in between. The CDR3 covers 16 residues.

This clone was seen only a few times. DNA for the CDR3: TGTGCCAGCAGCTTGGACAATTCGAACACCGGGGAGCTGTTTTTT. It codes for CASSLDNSNTGELFF. The chain links TRBV11-3 to TRBJ2-2, with a tentative D call TRBD1 (5 bases). CDR1 SGHNT and CDR2 YENEEA come from the germline V gene. The CDR3 consists of 15 residues. Trimming took 3 bases from V and 0 from J, leaving 8 bases between them.

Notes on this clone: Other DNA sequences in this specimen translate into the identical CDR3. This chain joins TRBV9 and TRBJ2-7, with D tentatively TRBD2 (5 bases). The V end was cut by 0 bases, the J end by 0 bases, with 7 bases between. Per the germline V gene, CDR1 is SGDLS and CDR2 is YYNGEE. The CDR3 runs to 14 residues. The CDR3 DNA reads TGTGCCAGCAGCGTAGTAGGGAGCTCCTACGAGCAGTACTTC. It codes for CASSVVGSSYEQYF.

The CDR3: CASSEEVGAPNSPLHF. The CDR3 DNA sequence: TGTGCCAGCAGTGAAGAGGTGGGGGCGCCTAATTCACCCCTCCACTTT. The chain joins TRBV2 to TRBJ1-6, with TRBD1 as a possible D gene (6 bases). From germline, CDR1 is SNHLY and CDR2 FYNNEI. The CDR3 spans 16 residues. V was shortened by 1 base and J by 6 bases, with 13 bases between the two germline ends.

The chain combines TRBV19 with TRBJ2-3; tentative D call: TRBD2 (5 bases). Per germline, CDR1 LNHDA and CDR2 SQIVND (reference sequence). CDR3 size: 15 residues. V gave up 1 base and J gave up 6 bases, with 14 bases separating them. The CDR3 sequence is CASSIGSTIADTQYF. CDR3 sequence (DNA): TGTGCCAGTAGTATAGGTTCGACTATTGCCGATACGCAGTATTTT.

CDR3 nucleotides: TGTGCCAGCAGTCCTGGGACTCTCAATGAGCAGTTCTTC. Translation gives CASSPGTLNEQFF. This chain links TRBV6-6 with TRBJ2-1, with a weak D call TRBD2 (6 bases). CDR1 and CDR2 (germline): MNHNY, SVGAGI (reference sequence). This CDR3 comprises 13 residues. V was cut by 5 bases and J by 6 bases, with 11 bases left in between.

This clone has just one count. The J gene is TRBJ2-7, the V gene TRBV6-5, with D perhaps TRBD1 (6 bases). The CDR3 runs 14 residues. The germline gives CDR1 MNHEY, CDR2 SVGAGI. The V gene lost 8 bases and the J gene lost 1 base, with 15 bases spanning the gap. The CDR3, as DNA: TGTGCCAGCCGCCCGGACAGAAGATCCTACGAGCAGTACTTC. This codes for CASRPDRRSYEQYF.